This T cell receptor beta chain was recorded in a study of regulatory T cells in long-lasting Graves disease. Overall study: Patients with persistent Graves' disease had over 5 years of antithyroid drugs and persistent TSH receptor antibodies.

A few counts support this clonotype. What it binds is unknown. Germline lookup yields CDR1 MGHRA and CDR2 YSYEKL. Between the trimmed V and J ends, which lost 6 bases and 9 bases, there was a span of 23 bases. The CDR3 runs to 16 residues. Sample time point: persistent/refractory GD, antithyroid drugs over 5 years with positive TRAb. Extracted RNA from PBMCs served as the source of the TCR library. It was by American Thyroid Association guidelines that Graves' disease was diagnosed. For TCR beta, libraries came from iRepertoire HTBI primers and Arm-PCR of CDR3 regions. One entry per CDR3 protein, called by TCRdb with MiXCR from the multiplex PCR reads. This table has around 460,000 distinct CDR3 sequences, 20% to 25% appearing once. General study findings and limits: The number of shared public clonotypes was higher in persistent patients (under 3,000) than new patients (more than 850).

The chain is built from TRBV4-1 and TRBJ2-2, with D possibly being TRBD1 or TRBD2 (6 bases each). This sequence originates from a female donor with Graves disease. The specimen comprised peripheral blood mononuclear cells (PBMCs), sampled when the disease was refractory, from a patient treated with antithyroid drugs. The CDR3 is CASSSFIGQGRRELFF. CDR3 in DNA: TGCGCCAGCAGTTCCTTCATAGGGCAGGGGAGGCGGGAGCTGTTTTTT.